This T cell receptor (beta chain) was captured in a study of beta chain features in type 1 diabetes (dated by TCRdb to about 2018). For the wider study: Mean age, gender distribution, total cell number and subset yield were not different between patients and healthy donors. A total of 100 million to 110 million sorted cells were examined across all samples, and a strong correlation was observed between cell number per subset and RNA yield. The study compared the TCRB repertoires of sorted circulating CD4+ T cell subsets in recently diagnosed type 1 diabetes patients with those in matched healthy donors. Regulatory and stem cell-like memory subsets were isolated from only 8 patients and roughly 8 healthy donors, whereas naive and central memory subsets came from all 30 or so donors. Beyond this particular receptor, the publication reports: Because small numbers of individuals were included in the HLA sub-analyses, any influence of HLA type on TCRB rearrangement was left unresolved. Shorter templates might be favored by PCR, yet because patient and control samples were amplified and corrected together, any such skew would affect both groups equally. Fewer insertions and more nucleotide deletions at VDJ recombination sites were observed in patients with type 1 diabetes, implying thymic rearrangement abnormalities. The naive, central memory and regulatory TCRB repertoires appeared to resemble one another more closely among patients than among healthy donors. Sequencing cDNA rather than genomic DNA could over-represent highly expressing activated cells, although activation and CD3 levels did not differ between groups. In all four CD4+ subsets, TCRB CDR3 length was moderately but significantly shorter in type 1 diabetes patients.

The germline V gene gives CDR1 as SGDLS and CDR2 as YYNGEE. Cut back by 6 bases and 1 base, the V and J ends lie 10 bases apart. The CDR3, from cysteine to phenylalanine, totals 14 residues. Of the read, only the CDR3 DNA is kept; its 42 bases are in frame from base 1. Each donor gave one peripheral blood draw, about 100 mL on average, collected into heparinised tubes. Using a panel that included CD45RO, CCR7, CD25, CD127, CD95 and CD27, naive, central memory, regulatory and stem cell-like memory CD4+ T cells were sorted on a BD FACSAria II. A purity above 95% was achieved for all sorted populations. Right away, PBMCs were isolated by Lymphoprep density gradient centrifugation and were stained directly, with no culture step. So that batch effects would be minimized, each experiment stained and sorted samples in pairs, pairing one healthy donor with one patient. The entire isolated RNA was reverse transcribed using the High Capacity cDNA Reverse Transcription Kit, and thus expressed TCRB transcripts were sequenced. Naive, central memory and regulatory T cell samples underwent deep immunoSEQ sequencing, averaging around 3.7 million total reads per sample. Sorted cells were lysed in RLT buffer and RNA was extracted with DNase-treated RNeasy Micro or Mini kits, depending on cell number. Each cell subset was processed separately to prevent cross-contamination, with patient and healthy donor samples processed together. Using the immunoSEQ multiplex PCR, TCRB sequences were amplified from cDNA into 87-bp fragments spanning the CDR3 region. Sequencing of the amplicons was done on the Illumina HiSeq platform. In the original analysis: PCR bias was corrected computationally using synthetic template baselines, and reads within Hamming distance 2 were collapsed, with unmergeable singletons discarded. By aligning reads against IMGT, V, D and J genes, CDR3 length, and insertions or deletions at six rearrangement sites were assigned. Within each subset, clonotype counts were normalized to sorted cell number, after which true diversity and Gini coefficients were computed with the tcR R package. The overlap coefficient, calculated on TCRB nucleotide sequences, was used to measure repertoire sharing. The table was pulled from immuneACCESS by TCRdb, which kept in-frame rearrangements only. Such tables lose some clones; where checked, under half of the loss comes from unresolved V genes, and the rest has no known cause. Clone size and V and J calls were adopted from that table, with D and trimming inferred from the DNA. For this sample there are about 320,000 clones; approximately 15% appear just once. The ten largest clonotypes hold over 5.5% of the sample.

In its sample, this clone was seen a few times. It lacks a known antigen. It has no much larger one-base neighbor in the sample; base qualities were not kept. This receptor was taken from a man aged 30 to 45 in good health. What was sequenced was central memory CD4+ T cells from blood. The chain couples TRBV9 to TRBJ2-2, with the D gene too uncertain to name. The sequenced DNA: TGTGCCAGCACAGAGCGTGGGAACACCGGGGAGCTGTTTTTT. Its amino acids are CASTERGNTGELFF.